This TCR beta chain was found in a study of shared clonotypes between healthy human individuals. A remark on this clone: Its antigen remains unknown.

Study observations and caveats: Deeper or shallower sequencing was expected to change how clonotypes are shared among donors.

Germline values: CDR1 SGHNT, CDR2 YYREEE (reference sequence). This CDR3 spans 16 amino acids. The ends were cut back, 3 bases at V and 8 bases at J, with 18 bases in the middle. The method was immunoSEQ multiplex PCR; TCRdb's version includes in-frame clones alone and lacks a portion of them. The sample shows 2 million to 3 million clones, 93% of them seen only once. The TCR was taken from a man between 18 and 35 years old in good health. Some clones in this sample may be carry-over from other donors' samples. The genes are TRBV5-4 and TRBJ1-6, with D perhaps matching TRBD1 (6 bases). The sequencing input was naive CD4+ T cells from PBMCs. Subset described: CD45RA+ positively selected. The CDR3 nucleotides read TGTGCCAGCAGCTCCCGACAGGCCGGGGACCATTCACCCCTCCACTTT. This sequence encodes CASSSRQAGDHSPLHF.